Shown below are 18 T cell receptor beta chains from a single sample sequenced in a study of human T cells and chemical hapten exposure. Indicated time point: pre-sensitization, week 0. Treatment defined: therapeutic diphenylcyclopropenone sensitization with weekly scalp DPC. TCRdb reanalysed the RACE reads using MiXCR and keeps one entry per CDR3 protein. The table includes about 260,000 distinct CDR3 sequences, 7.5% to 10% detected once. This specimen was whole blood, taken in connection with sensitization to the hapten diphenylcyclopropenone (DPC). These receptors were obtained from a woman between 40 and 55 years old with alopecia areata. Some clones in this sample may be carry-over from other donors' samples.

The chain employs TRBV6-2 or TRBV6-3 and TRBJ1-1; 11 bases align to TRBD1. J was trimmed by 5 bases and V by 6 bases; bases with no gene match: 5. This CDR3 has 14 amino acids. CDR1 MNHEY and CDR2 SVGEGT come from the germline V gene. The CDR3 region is CASSKGTGGTEAFF. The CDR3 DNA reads TGTGCCAGCAGCAAAGGGACAGGGGGGACTGAAGCTTTCTTT.

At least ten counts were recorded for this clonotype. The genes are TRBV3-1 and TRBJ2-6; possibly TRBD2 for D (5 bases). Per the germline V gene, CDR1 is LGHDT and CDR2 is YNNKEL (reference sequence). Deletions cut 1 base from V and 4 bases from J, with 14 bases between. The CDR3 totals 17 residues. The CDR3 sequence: CASSQGSAGIGANVLTF. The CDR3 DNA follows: TGTGCCAGCAGCCAAGGTTCGGCGGGTATCGGGGCCAACGTCCTGACTTTC.

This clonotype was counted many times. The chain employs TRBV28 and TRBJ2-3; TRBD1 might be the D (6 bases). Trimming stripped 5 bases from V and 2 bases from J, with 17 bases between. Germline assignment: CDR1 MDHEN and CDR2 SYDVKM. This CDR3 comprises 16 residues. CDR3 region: CASSPTSDRFTDTQYF. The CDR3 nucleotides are TGTGCCAGCAGTCCCACGTCGGACAGATTCACAGATACGCAGTATTTT.

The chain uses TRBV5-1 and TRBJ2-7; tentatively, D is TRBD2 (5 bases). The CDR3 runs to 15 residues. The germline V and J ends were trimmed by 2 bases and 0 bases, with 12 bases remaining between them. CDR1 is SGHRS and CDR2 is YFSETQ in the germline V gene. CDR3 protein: CASSFERWGSYEQYF. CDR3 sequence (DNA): TGCGCCAGCAGCTTCGAGCGGTGGGGCTCCTACGAGCAGTACTTC.

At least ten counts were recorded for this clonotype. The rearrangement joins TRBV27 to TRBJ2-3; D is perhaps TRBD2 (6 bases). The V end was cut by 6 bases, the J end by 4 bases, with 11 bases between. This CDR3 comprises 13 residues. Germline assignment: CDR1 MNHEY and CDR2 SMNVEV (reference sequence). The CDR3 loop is CASSSTGADTQYF. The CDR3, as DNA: TGTGCCAGCAGCTCCACGGGAGCAGATACGCAGTATTTT.

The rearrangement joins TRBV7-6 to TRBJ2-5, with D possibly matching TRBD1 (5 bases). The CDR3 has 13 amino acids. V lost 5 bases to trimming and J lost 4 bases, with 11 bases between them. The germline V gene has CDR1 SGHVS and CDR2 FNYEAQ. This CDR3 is CASSRQGSETQYF. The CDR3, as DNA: TGTGCCAGCAGCCGTCAGGGATCAGAGACCCAGTACTTC.

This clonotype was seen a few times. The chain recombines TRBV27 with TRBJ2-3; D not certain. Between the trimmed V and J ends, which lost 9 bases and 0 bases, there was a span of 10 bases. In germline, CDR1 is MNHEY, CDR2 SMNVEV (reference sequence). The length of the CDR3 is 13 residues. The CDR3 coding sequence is TGTGCCAGTTGGGATTCTAGCACAGATACGCAGTATTTT. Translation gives CASWDSSTDTQYF.

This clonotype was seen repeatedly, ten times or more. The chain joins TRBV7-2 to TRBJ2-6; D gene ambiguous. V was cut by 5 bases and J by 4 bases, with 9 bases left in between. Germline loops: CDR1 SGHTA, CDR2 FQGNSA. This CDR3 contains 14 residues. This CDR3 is CASSPDLGANVLTF. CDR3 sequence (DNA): TGTGCCAGCAGCCCGGACCTGGGGGCCAACGTCCTGACTTTC.

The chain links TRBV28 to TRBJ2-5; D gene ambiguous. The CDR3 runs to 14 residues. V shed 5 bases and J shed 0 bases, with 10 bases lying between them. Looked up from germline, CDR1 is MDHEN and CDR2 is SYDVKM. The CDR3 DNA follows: TGTGCCAGCAGTCCCCTTAAGTACCAAGAGACCCAGTACTTC. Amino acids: CASSPLKYQETQYF.

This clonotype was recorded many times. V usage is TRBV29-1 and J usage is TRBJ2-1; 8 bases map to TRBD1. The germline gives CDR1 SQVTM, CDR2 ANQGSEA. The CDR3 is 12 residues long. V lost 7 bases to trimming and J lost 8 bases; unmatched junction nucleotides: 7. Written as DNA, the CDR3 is TGCAGCGGAACCAGGGGGCTGGATGAGCAGTTCTTC. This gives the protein CSGTRGLDEQFF.

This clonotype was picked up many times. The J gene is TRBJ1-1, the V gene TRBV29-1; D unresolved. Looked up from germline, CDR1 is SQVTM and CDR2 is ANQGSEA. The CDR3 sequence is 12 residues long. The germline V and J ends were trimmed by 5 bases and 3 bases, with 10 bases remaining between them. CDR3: CSVWTSHTEAFF. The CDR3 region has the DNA TGCAGCGTTTGGACCAGCCACACTGAAGCTTTCTTT.

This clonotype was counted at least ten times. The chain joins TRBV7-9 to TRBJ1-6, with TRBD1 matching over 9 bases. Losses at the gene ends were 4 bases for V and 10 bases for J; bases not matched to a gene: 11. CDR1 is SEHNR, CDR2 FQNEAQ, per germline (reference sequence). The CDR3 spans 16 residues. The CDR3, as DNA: TGTGCCAGCAGCTCGCCCGGACAGGGGTTTGAGTCACCCCTCCACTTT. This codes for CASSSPGQGFESPLHF.

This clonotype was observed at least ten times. Here the CDR3 DNA reads TGTGCCAGCAGCTTAACCGGGACTTCATACGAGCAGTACTTC. Its protein is CASSLTGTSYEQYF. The genes are TRBV7-9 and TRBJ2-7, with TRBD2 as a possible D gene (6 bases). The CDR3 loop spans 14 amino acids. Between the trimmed V and J ends, which lost 2 bases and 4 bases, there was a span of 12 bases. The V gene's germline CDR1 is SEHNR and CDR2 FQNEAQ (reference sequence).

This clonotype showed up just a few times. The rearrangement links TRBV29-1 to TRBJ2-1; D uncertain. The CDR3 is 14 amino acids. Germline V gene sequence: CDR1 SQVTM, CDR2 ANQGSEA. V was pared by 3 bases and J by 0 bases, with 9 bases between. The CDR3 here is CSVDQWSSYNEQFF. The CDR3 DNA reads TGCAGCGTTGACCAGTGGAGCTCCTACAATGAGCAGTTCTTC.

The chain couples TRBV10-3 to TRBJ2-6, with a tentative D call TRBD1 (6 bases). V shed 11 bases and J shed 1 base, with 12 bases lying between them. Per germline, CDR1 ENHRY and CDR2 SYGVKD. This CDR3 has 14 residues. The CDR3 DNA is TGTGCCGTCGGGACAACTTCTGGGGCCAACGTCCTGACTTTC. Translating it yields CAVGTTSGANVLTF.

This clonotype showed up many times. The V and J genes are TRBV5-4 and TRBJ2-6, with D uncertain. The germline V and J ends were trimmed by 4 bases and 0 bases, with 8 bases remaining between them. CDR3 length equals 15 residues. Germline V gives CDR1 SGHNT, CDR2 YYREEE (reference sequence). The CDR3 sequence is CASSTRSSGANVLTF. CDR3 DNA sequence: TGTGCCAGCAGCACCCGGAGCTCTGGGGCCAACGTCCTGACTTTC.

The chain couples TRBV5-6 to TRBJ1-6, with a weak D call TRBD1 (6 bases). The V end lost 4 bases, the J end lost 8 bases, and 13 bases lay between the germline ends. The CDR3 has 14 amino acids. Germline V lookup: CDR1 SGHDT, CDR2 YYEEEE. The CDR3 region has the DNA TGTGCCAGCAGCGCCGGACAGCCCCATTCACCCCTCCACTTT. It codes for CASSAGQPHSPLHF.

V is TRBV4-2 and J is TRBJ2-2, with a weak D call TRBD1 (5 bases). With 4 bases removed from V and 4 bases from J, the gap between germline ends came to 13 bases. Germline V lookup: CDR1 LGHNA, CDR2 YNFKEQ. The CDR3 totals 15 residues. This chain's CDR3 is CASSPGIRSTGELFF. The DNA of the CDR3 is TGTGCCAGCAGCCCAGGGATTCGTAGCACCGGGGAGCTGTTTTTT.